This note documents a single T cell receptor beta chain sequence. What this receptor recognizes is not known. No per-base quality is available; no much larger clone lies one base away. The entry originates in a study of blood T cell repertoires in COVID-19 (dated by TCRdb to the early 2020s). Study-level background: Collaborator samples came from the United States, Italy and Spain and covered acute and convalescent phases of COVID-19. A de-identified subject ID, COVID-19 status, age in years and sex were almost always included in the sample metadata. The dataset comprised deeply sampled blood TCRbeta repertoires from subjects exposed to, actively infected with, or recovered from COVID-19. The repertoires were released in a freely available public database intended as a resource for research on the immune response to SARS-CoV-2. HLA class I and class II types, where available, came from metadata supplied by the sample provider rather than from assay-based typing. The material from the prospective study consisted of cDNA or gDNA derived from T cells, B-cell-depleted T cells, or PBMCs. The samples were drawn from the first 160 participants of the ongoing ImmuneRACE study and from about 1,200 subjects provided by 6 global collaborators. Beyond this particular receptor, the publication reports: How much clinical and demographic metadata was included differed by source and by participant, and the metadata was provided uncurated.

The immunoSEQ Assay, a bias-controlled multiplex PCR, was used to amplify TCRbeta CDR3 regions from genomic DNA. As for the authors' bioinformatics: The number of nucleated cells in each sample was estimated from the amplification of reference gene primers within the assay. Sequence reads were collapsed and filtered to measure the absolute abundance of every unique TCRbeta CDR3 rearrangement. Productive Simpson clonality was computed per sample as the square root of Simpson's diversity index over productive rearrangements. In its TCRdb copy, this immuneACCESS table keeps in-frame sequences only and misses some clones. Where compared with another copy, unresolved V genes explain less than half of these, and the others have no known cause. That table is the source of V, J and clone size, and D and trimming were worked out from the DNA. Counted in this sample were around 120,000 clones; around 80% of them appeared once. 1.9% of the sample comes from the top ten.

Each collaborating institution followed its own protocols to collect whole blood in K2EDTA tubes. Collaborator samples were shipped for TCRbeta analysis as frozen whole blood, isolated PBMCs, or DNA extracted from either sample type. For CDR1 and CDR2, the germline V gene lists SNHLY and FYNNEI. Cut back by 4 bases and 13 bases, the V and J ends lie 11 bases apart. The CDR3 covers 11 residues, taking in both the cysteine and the phenylalanine. Of the read, only the CDR3 DNA is kept; its 33 bases are in frame from base 1. This receptor was obtained from a man between 65 and 85 years old with acute or convalescent COVID-19. The sequence joins TRBV2 to TRBJ2-4; TRBD1 is a weak D gene call, 6 bases matching. Sequencing was performed on peripheral blood. At the DNA level, the sequence is TGTGCCAGCAGTGTGGGGACATACCAGTACTTC. Its amino acids are CASSVGTYQYF.